The 21 T cell receptor beta chains below all came from one sample that was sequenced in a study of cytomegalovirus exposure and HLA in healthy donors. In the PCR, 60 Vbeta and 13 Jbeta primers were used. The method was immunoSEQ multiplex PCR; TCRdb's version includes in-frame clones alone and lacks a portion of them. The repertoire holds around 100,000 clones, with around 80% as singletons. The sequencing sample was made of PBMCs. Receptors were obtained from a female donor in good health and CMV-seropositive.

This clone was observed a handful of times. Other DNA sequences in this specimen translate into the identical CDR3. The rearrangement uses TRBV7-2 and TRBJ2-3; TRBD2 aligns across 9 bases. CDR1 is SGHTA, CDR2 FQGNSA, per germline. V was pared by 2 bases and J by 6 bases, with 0 bases of the junction left unmatched. The CDR3 is made up of 13 amino acids. The CDR3: CASSLTSGDTQYF. The DNA of the CDR3 is TGTGCCAGCAGCTTAACTAGCGGGGATACGCAGTATTTT.

This chain links TRBV7-8 with TRBJ1-1; a weak D match, TRBD1 (5 bases). V lost 3 bases, J lost 1 base, and 9 bases lay in between. The CDR3 has 14 residues. Germline V lookup: CDR1 SGHVS, CDR2 FQNEAQ. The CDR3 DNA is TGTGCCAGCAGCTTTCTACAGGAGAACACTGAAGCTTTCTTT. This translates into CASSFLQENTEAFF.

The chain recombines TRBV25-1 with TRBJ2-1; 8 nucleotides align to TRBD2. Unmatched junction bases numbered 2, after V lost 6 bases and J lost 7 bases. This CDR3 region has 12 residues. The germline V gene has CDR1 MGHDK and CDR2 SYGVNS. CDR3 in amino acids: CASSPGGNEQFF. The CDR3, as DNA: TGTGCCAGCAGCCCGGGGGGGAATGAGCAGTTCTTC.

The chain couples TRBV6-1 to TRBJ1-2, with D possibly matching TRBD1 (5 bases). The CDR3 runs 14 residues. Germline lookup yields CDR1 MNHNS and CDR2 SASEGT. Trimming pared 11 bases from V and 8 bases from J, leaving 24 bases between. The CDR3 DNA reads TGTGCCTCTCAGCCAGGGAACGGGGGAACGGGCTACACCTTC. Amino acids: CASQPGNGGTGYTF.

This clone turned up a few times. J is TRBJ2-1 and V is TRBV18, with 7 positions matching TRBD1. CDR1 is KGHSH, CDR2 LQKENI, per germline. The CDR3 sequence is 15 residues long. After removal of 6 bases from V and 3 bases from J, the junction contained 8 bases not matched to a gene. CDR3 coding DNA: TGTGCCAGCTCGCGACAGGGAACGAACTACAATGAGCAGTTCTTC. Residues: CASSRQGTNYNEQFF.

This clone has more than one count but fewer than ten. This rearrangement joins TRBV4-1 to TRBJ1-2; 9 bases agree with TRBD1. The trim removed 2 bases at V and 7 bases at J, leaving 11 bases unmatched. CDR3 length: 16 residues. Germline CDR1 and CDR2: MGHRA and YSYEKL. The CDR3 DNA is TGCGCCAGCAGCCAACGAACAGGGGGCATCGGCCTTGGCTACACCTTC. It yields the protein CASSQRTGGIGLGYTF.

Here the CDR3 reads CSAIGLAGGPGDTQYF. For the CDR3, the DNA is TGCAGCGCCATCGGACTAGCGGGAGGGCCGGGAGATACGCAGTATTTT. This rearrangement joins TRBV29-1 to TRBJ2-3; 15 positions agree with TRBD2. The CDR3 consists of 16 residues. With 7 bases clipped from V and 5 bases from J, the junction kept 10 bases outside the gene matches. Germline V CDR1 and CDR2: SQVTM, ANQGSEA.

In DNA, the CDR3 is TGTGCCAGCAGCCAAGTACGATGGAGCGGGACTTTACTCTACAATGAGCAGTTCTTC. Its protein product is CASSQVRWSGTLLYNEQFF. The chain employs TRBV4-2 and TRBJ2-1; 7 bases map to TRBD2. CDR3 size: 19 residues. V shed 1 base, J shed 3 bases, and the junction held 15 bases outside the gene matches. Germline values: CDR1 LGHNA, CDR2 YNFKEQ.

This rearrangement joins TRBV29-1 to TRBJ1-1; TRBD1 aligns across 7 bases. CDR3 length: 13 residues. The germline gives CDR1 SQVTM, CDR2 ANQGSEA. After removal of 6 bases from V and 0 bases from J, the junction contained 4 bases not matched to a gene. The CDR3 protein is CSVRGQLNTEAFF. DNA of the CDR3: TGCAGCGTCAGGGGACAGTTGAACACTGAAGCTTTCTTT.

This sequence joins TRBV11-3 and TRBJ2-2, with 7 bases that match TRBD2. The junction had 3 bases not matched to a gene; V was cut back by 6 bases and J by 5 bases. The CDR3 has 13 residues. Germline loops: CDR1 SGHNT, CDR2 YENEEA. CDR3 coding DNA: TGTGCCAGCAGAATGGGGGGGACCGGGGAGCTGTTTTTT. Its protein is CASRMGGTGELFF.

This clone was detected a few times. The chain couples TRBV14 to TRBJ2-4; 9 bases line up with TRBD2. This CDR3 has 15 residues. From germline, CDR1 is SGHDN and CDR2 FVKESK. V gave up 3 bases and J gave up 3 bases; unmatched junction bases: 3. CDR3 residues: CASSQGLAVKNIQYF. CDR3 bases: TGTGCCAGCAGCCAGGGACTAGCTGTCAAAAACATTCAGTACTTC.

The rearrangement links TRBV30 to TRBJ1-4, with D uncertain. The V gene's germline CDR1 is GTSNPN and CDR2 SVGIG (reference sequence). CDR3 length: 15 residues. The ends were cut back, 0 bases at V and 5 bases at J, with 13 bases in the middle. In DNA, the CDR3 is TGTGCCTGGAGTGTAGGTGTGGGAGGAAATGAAAAACTGTTTTTT. This gives the protein CAWSVGVGGNEKLFF.

The J gene is TRBJ1-1, the V gene TRBV5-4; unclear D gene. The germline gives CDR1 SGHNT, CDR2 YYREEE (reference sequence). The CDR3 is made up of 12 amino acids. V lost 3 bases to trimming and J lost 4 bases, with 7 bases between them. CDR3 coding DNA: TGTGCCAGCAGCTCGGAGGCCACTGAAGCTTTCTTT. As protein: CASSSEATEAFF.

The chain recombines TRBV6-5 with TRBJ1-1, with a tentative D call TRBD1 (5 bases). Trimming stripped 4 bases from V and 1 base from J, with 10 bases between. Germline CDR1 and CDR2: MNHEY and SVGAGI. The CDR3 is 14 residues long. The DNA of the CDR3 is TGTGCCAGCAGTTGGGGACTAGAGAACACTGAAGCTTTCTTT. Protein product: CASSWGLENTEAFF.

The chain joins TRBV19 to TRBJ1-1, with a possible D match to TRBD1 (5 bases). The CDR3 is 14 amino acids. CDR1 is LNHDA, CDR2 SQIVND, per germline (reference sequence). V was shortened by 5 bases and J by 5 bases, with 15 bases between the two germline ends. CDR3: CASSPTTGFTEAFF. CDR3 DNA sequence: TGTGCCAGTAGTCCCACTACAGGATTTACTGAAGCTTTCTTT.

This sequence joins TRBV5-1 and TRBJ2-7; 8 nucleotides agree with TRBD1. The V and J ends lost 4 bases and 0 bases, in that order; junction bases with no gene match: 3. The CDR3 extends over 14 amino acids. The germline CDR1 and CDR2 sequences are SGHRS and YFSETQ. The CDR3 sequence is CASSPGQASYEQYF. The CDR3, as DNA: TGCGCCAGCAGCCCGGGACAGGCCTCCTACGAGCAGTACTTC. The whole variable domain, remainder taken from reference TRBV5-1 and TRBJ2-7, is KAGVTQTPRYLIKTRGQQVTLSCSPISGHRSVSWYQQTPGQGLQFLFEYFSETQRNKGNFPGRFSGRQFSNSRSEMNVSTLELGDSALYLCASSPGQASYEQYFGPGTRLTVT.

The rearrangement joins TRBV19 to TRBJ1-1, with unresolved D. Germline V gene sequence: CDR1 LNHDA, CDR2 SQIVND (reference sequence). CDR3 length: 15 residues. Trimming shortened V by 3 bases and J by 1 base, and 12 bases separated the two germline ends. The CDR3 coding sequence is TGTGCCAGTAGTATCTCGCCCCGAGCGAACACTGAAGCTTTCTTT. It encodes CASSISPRANTEAFF.

The chain combines TRBV6-5 with TRBJ1-2; 7 positions agree with TRBD1. In germline, CDR1 is MNHEY, CDR2 SVGAGI. The trim removed 6 bases at V and 1 base at J, leaving 8 bases unmatched. The CDR3 is made up of 15 amino acids. The CDR3 loop reads CASSSPGQSNYGYTF. DNA for the CDR3: TGTGCCAGCAGCTCCCCGGGACAGAGTAACTATGGCTACACCTTC.

This clone occurred once. The chain recombines TRBV19 with TRBJ1-1; D is unresolved. CDR3 length equals 12 residues. V was clipped by 1 base and J by 5 bases, with 5 bases between them. Germline lookup yields CDR1 LNHDA and CDR2 SQIVND (reference sequence). CDR3 amino acids: CASSIGQTEAFF. In DNA, the CDR3 is TGTGCCAGTAGTATAGGACAAACTGAAGCTTTCTTT.

The rearrangement links TRBV7-2 to TRBJ2-1; a possible D gene is TRBD1 (6 bases). The germline V gene has CDR1 SGHTA and CDR2 FQGNSA. CDR3 length: 11 residues. The V end was cut by 2 bases, the J end by 12 bases, with 8 bases between. The CDR3 loop reads CASSLLQGQFF. CDR3 sequence (DNA): TGTGCCAGCAGCTTACTACAGGGGCAGTTCTTC. Variable domain in full (rest from reference TRBV7-2 and TRBJ2-1): GAGVSQSPSNKVTEKGKDVELRCDPISGHTALYWYRQSLGQGLEFLIYFQGNSAPDKSGLPSDRFSAERTGGSVSTLTIQRTQQEDSAVYLCASSLLQGQFFGPGTRLTVL.

The V call is TRBV7-2, the J call TRBJ2-1; TRBD1 is a possible D gene (6 bases). V dropped 4 bases and J dropped 4 bases, with 11 bases sitting between them. The CDR3 extends over 14 amino acids. CDR1 and CDR2 from the germline V gene are SGHTA and FQGNSA. The CDR3 region is CASSYRDRYNEQFF. In nucleotides, the CDR3 is TGTGCCAGCAGCTACAGGGACCGGTACAATGAGCAGTTCTTC.